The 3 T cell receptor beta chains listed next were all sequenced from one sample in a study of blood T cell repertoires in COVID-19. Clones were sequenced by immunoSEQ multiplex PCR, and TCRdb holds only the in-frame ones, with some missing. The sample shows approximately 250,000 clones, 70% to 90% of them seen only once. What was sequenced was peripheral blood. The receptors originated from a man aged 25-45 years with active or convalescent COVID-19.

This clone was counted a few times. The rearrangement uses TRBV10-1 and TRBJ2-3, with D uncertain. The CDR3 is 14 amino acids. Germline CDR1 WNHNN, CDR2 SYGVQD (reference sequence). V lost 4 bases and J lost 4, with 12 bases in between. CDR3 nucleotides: TGCGCCAGCAGTGTTGGGCGAGACGCAGATACGCAGTATTTT. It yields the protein CASSVGRDADTQYF.

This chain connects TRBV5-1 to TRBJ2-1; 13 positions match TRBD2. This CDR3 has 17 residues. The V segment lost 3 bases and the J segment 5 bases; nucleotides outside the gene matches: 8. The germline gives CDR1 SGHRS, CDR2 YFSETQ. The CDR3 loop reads CASSSNPTSGGNNEQFF. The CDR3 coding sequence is TGCGCCAGCAGCTCGAATCCGACTAGCGGGGGGAACAATGAGCAGTTCTTC.

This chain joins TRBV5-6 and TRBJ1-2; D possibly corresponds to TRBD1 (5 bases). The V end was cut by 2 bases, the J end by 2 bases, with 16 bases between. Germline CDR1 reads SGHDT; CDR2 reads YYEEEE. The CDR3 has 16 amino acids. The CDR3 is CASSFVSGVYNYGYTF. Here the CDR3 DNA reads TGTGCCAGCAGCTTTGTATCGGGGGTTTACAACTATGGCTACACCTTC.